These 20 T cell receptor beta chains came from one sample sequenced in a study of T cell repertoires in cytomegalovirus infection. TCRdb passed the reads through MiXCR, listing each CDR3 protein once. Of about 250,000 distinct CDR3 sequences in the sample, under 8.5% were seen once. The material sequenced was PBMCs. These receptors all come from a human donor in good health (CMV status not recorded). Some clones in this sample may be carry-over from other donors' samples.

This clonotype was recorded a few times. This rearrangement joins TRBV20-1 to TRBJ1-1; no reliable D call. Deletions cut 8 bases from V and 8 bases from J, with 9 bases between. The CDR3 has 9 residues. Germline CDR1 reads DFQATT; CDR2 reads SNEGSKA (reference sequence). The CDR3 here is CSTRFEAFF. The CDR3 bases are TGCAGTACCCGATTCGAAGCTTTCTTT.

This clonotype was counted many times. This chain uses TRBV6-4 with TRBJ2-2; D is unresolved. The CDR3 runs to 13 residues. V lost 8 bases, J lost 6 bases, and 13 bases lay in between. The V gene's germline CDR1 is MRHNA and CDR2 SNTAGT. CDR3 loop: CASWLGLAGELFF. Here the CDR3 DNA reads TGTGCCAGCTGGCTCGGCCTCGCCGGGGAGCTGTTTTTT.

This clonotype showed up many times. The chain links TRBV6-5 to TRBJ2-7; the D is unclear. V lost 4 bases, J lost 5 bases, and 6 bases lay in between. CDR3 length equals 11 residues. Germline V lookup: CDR1 MNHEY, CDR2 SVGAGI. Here the CDR3 DNA reads TGTGCCAGCAGTTCCTTTCACGAGCAGTACTTC. Translating it yields CASSSFHEQYF.

This clonotype has ten or more counts. The chain couples TRBV6-1 to TRBJ2-2; 8 positions agree with TRBD2. CDR3 length: 18 residues. The J segment lost 5 bases and the V segment lost 1 base, leaving 12 bases of the junction unmatched. Germline V gene data show CDR1 as MNHNS and CDR2 as SASEGT. The CDR3 bases are TGTGCCAGCAGTGAAGATGTAGCGGGGCCCCGGGGGACCGGGGAGCTGTTTTTT. Encoded protein: CASSEDVAGPRGTGELFF.

This clonotype was observed many times. The rearrangement joins TRBV5-1 to TRBJ2-3; 14 positions agree with TRBD2. The CDR3 consists of 18 residues. The germline V gene encodes CDR1 SGHRS and CDR2 YFSETQ. V gave up 3 bases and J gave up 0 bases; unmatched junction bases: 6. CDR3 bases: TGCGCCAGCAGCTACGGACTAGCGGGGGGTACTAGCACAGATACGCAGTATTTT. Its protein product is CASSYGLAGGTSTDTQYF.

This clonotype showed up many times. This chain links TRBV5-4 with TRBJ2-1; perhaps TRBD1 as D (6 bases). Germline loops: CDR1 SGHNT, CDR2 YYREEE (reference sequence). This CDR3 contains 15 residues. V lost 0 bases and J 7 bases, leaving 14 bases between the germline ends. The CDR3 sequence is CASSLAGQGRNEQFF. The DNA for the CDR3 is TGTGCCAGCAGCTTGGCCGGGCAGGGGCGGAATGAGCAGTTCTTC. The full variable domain, with the rest looked up from reference TRBV5-4 and TRBJ2-1, is ETGVTQSPTHLIKTRGQQVTLRCSSQSGHNTVSWYQQALGQGPQFIFQYYREEENGRGNFPPRFSGLQFPNYSSELNVNALELDDSALYLCASSLAGQGRNEQFFGPGTRLTVL.

This clonotype was counted at least ten times. The chain carries TRBV6-5 and TRBJ2-7; D could derive from TRBD1 or TRBD2 (5 bases each). This CDR3 comprises 14 residues. V dropped 7 bases and J dropped 1 base, with 14 bases sitting between them. Germline loops: CDR1 MNHEY, CDR2 SVGAGI. The CDR3 nucleotides are TGTGCCAGCACTTCGGGCAGGGAGTCCTACGAGCAGTACTTC. Translating it yields CASTSGRESYEQYF.

V usage is TRBV16 and J usage is TRBJ1-2; D remains ambiguous. The V gene lost 4 bases and the J gene lost 5 bases, with 14 bases spanning the gap. CDR3 size: 14 residues. Germline V gene sequence: CDR1 KGHSY, CDR2 FQNENV. CDR3 sequence: CASSLSATSYGYTF. The CDR3 bases are TGTGCCAGCAGCCTTTCGGCCACCTCTTATGGCTACACCTTC.

The rearrangement links TRBV5-6 to TRBJ2-5; TRBD1 matches 11 bases. CDR1 is SGHDT, CDR2 YYEEEE, per germline. The V and J ends lost 4 bases and 2 bases, in that order; junction bases with no gene match: 7. This CDR3 is built from 16 residues. CDR3 DNA sequence: TGTGCCAGCAGCGCGGGACAGGGGGATCCACAAGAGACCCAGTACTTC. The encoded protein is CASSAGQGDPQETQYF.

This clonotype was found many times. The rearrangement links TRBV4-3 to TRBJ2-3; no clear D gene. Germline values: CDR1 LGHNA, CDR2 YSLEER. This CDR3 region has 13 residues. V lost 1 base and J 8 bases, leaving 10 bases between the germline ends. The CDR3 DNA sequence: TGCGCCAGCAGCCAAGGATTTGCCCCTACGCAGTATTTT. It specifies CASSQGFAPTQYF.

This clonotype was seen a few times. The CDR3 reads CSTASGASTDTQYF. CDR3 sequence (DNA): TGCAGTACAGCTAGCGGAGCTAGCACAGATACGCAGTATTTT. The J gene is TRBJ2-3, the V gene TRBV20-1, with 7 bases lining up with TRBD2. CDR1 is DFQATT and CDR2 is SNEGSKA in the germline V gene (reference sequence). The CDR3 totals 14 residues. With 8 bases clipped from V and 0 bases from J, the junction kept 8 bases outside the gene matches.

There are many counts of this clonotype. The rearrangement joins TRBV6-2 or TRBV6-3 to TRBJ1-1; D may be TRBD1 (5 bases). Trimming cost V 7 bases and J 1 base, with 16 bases left between them. The CDR3 contains 15 residues. Germline values: CDR1 MNHEY, CDR2 SVGEGT. The CDR3 DNA is TGTGCCAGCACCGAACGGGGCGGGTCGAACACTGAAGCTTTCTTT. It codes for CASTERGGSNTEAFF.

In its sample, this clonotype was seen many times. The chain is built from TRBV12-3 or TRBV12-4 and TRBJ1-2; perhaps TRBD1 as D (6 bases). V lost 7 bases and J lost 3, with 9 bases in between. The CDR3 extends over 12 amino acids. This chain's CDR3 is CASTRTDYGYTF. Here the CDR3 DNA reads TGTGCCAGCACCAGGACAGACTATGGCTACACCTTC.

The rearrangement links TRBV29-1 to TRBJ2-5; no clear D. With 6 bases removed from V and 2 bases from J, the gap between germline ends came to 10 bases. CDR1 and CDR2 from the germline V gene are SQVTM and ANQGSEA. The length of the CDR3 is 12 residues. CDR3 residues: CSVLDLQETQYF. The CDR3 bases are TGCAGCGTCCTGGACCTTCAAGAGACCCAGTACTTC. Full variable domain (remainder filled in from reference TRBV29-1 and TRBJ2-5): SAVISQKPSRDICQRGTSLTIQCQVDSQVTMMFWYRQQPGQSLTLIATANQGSEATYESGFVIDKFPISRPNLTFSTLTVSNMSPEDSSIYLCSVLDLQETQYFGPGTRLLVL.

This clonotype has a count of ten or more. This rearrangement joins TRBV7-3 to TRBJ1-1; D may be TRBD1 (6 bases). V shed 4 bases and J shed 1 base, with 10 bases lying between them. Germline CDR1 and CDR2: SGHTA and FQGTGA. This CDR3 has 14 amino acids. The CDR3: CASSSGGGNTEAFF. CDR3 nucleotides: TGTGCCAGCAGCTCCGGAGGGGGGAACACTGAAGCTTTCTTT.

This clonotype was recorded at least ten times. The chain joins TRBV6-2 or TRBV6-3 to TRBJ1-5; a possible D gene is TRBD1 (6 bases). The V and J ends lost 6 bases and 0 bases respectively, with 15 bases between them. CDR3 length equals 16 residues. Germline V lookup: CDR1 MNHEY, CDR2 SVGEGT. CDR3 in amino acids: CASSPTWTVSNQPQHF. DNA of the CDR3: TGTGCCAGCAGCCCAACATGGACAGTTAGCAATCAGCCCCAGCATTTT.

This chain joins TRBV6-2 or TRBV6-3 and TRBJ1-2, with 12 positions matching TRBD1. This CDR3 has 18 residues. The V and J ends lost 2 bases and 4 bases, in that order; junction bases with no gene match: 11. Germline V gene sequence: CDR1 MNHEY, CDR2 SVGEGT. CDR3 amino acids: CASSYGRGTGGVGYGYTF. In nucleotides, the CDR3 is TGTGCCAGCAGTTACGGGAGGGGGACAGGGGGCGTCGGCTATGGCTACACCTTC.

This clonotype showed up many times. V is TRBV5-1 and J is TRBJ2-5, with a tentative D call TRBD1 (8 bases). This CDR3 region has 14 residues. Germline CDR1 and CDR2: SGHRS and YFSETQ. Trimming took 2 bases from V and 3 from J, leaving 11 bases between them. This CDR3 reads CASSLTGGEETQYF. As DNA, the CDR3 is TGCGCCAGCAGCTTAACAGGGGGGGAAGAGACCCAGTACTTC.

This clonotype was counted at least ten times. The J gene is TRBJ2-7, the V gene TRBV4-1; TRBD2 matches 7 bases. Germline V gives CDR1 MGHRA, CDR2 YSYEKL. The CDR3 contains 15 residues. V gave up 1 base and J gave up 5 bases; unmatched junction bases: 8. CDR3: CASSQVPGGMNEQYF. CDR3 DNA: TGCGCCAGCAGCCAAGTACCGGGGGGAATGAACGAGCAGTACTTC.

The table lists this clonotype with many counts. The rearrangement uses TRBV2 and TRBJ1-1; 11 bases align to TRBD1. The CDR3 has 18 amino acids. Germline trimming cut 3 bases from V and 1 base from J; bases unmatched to any gene: 10. CDR1 is SNHLY, CDR2 FYNNEI, per germline. The CDR3 DNA sequence: TGTGCCAGCAGTGACCCTCGGGACAGGGGGGACGGGAACACTGAAGCTTTCTTT. Its protein is CASSDPRDRGDGNTEAFF. The full variable domain, completed using reference TRBV2 and TRBJ1-1, is EPEVTQTPSHQVTQMGQEVILRCVPISNHLYFYWYRQILGQKVEFLVSFYNNEISEKSEIFDDQFSVERPDGSNFTLKIRSTKLEDSAMYFCASSDPRDRGDGNTEAFFGQGTRLTVV.